This T cell receptor beta chain was recorded in a study of blood T cell repertoires in COVID-19. As for the study in general: PBMCs, B-cell-depleted T cells, or T cells were the source of the cDNA or gDNA that made up the material.

Generated by immunoSEQ multiplex PCR, the TCRdb table keeps only in-frame clones and is missing some. The sample contains about 35,000 clones, roughly 80% of which appear only once. Trimming removed 1 base from V and 0 bases from J; junction bases left unmatched: 2. Looked up from germline, CDR1 is SGHVS and CDR2 is FQNEAQ. The CDR3 totals 15 residues. Sequencing used peripheral blood. The receptor's source is a man in his fifties with acute or convalescent COVID-19. The chain employs TRBV7-8 and TRBJ2-7; 8 bases match TRBD1. CDR3 DNA sequence: TGTGCCAGCAGCTTAGGGACAGGGAGCTCCTACGAGCAGTACTTC. As protein: CASSLGTGSSYEQYF.